These T cell receptor beta chains were read from a single sample in a study of metastatic and nonmetastatic thyroid tumors. With MiXCR, TCRdb called clones anew from the PCR reads. In the table there are about 21,000 clones, around 13% of which are singletons. The sample taken for sequencing was blood. Every receptor here comes from a female donor with papillary thyroid cancer or a benign thyroid nodule (not recorded which). Some clones in this sample may be carry-over from other donors' samples. The CDR3 runs from the conserved cysteine through the conserved F or W. D genes are given only for firm matches. Size values are once, few and many counts, or a class for expanded clones, and some rows have none.

j_call: TRBJ2-7; clone_size: NA; v_call: TRBV5-1; d_call: TRBD1; cdr3_nt: TGCGCCAGCAGCCTAGCCCGGACAGGATACTACGAGCAGTACTTC; cdr3_aa: CASSLARTGYYEQYF
j_call: TRBJ2-2; clone_size: many; v_call: TRBV11-3; d_call: NA; cdr3_nt: TGTGCCAGCAGCTTAGGTGGGGCGACCGGGGAGCTGTTTTTT; cdr3_aa: CASSLGGATGELFF
j_call: TRBJ2-2; clone_size: NA; v_call: TRBV10-3; d_call: NA; cdr3_nt: TGTGCCATCAGTGAGTCGCAGAGCACCGGGGAGCTGTTTTTT; cdr3_aa: CAISESQSTGELFF
j_call: TRBJ2-1; clone_size: many; v_call: TRBV27; d_call: TRBD2; cdr3_nt: TGTGCCAGCAGTTCCCTTACTAGCGGGAGTTGGAATGAGCAGTTCTTC; cdr3_aa: CASSSLTSGSWNEQFF
j_call: TRBJ1-5; clone_size: many; v_call: TRBV5-1; d_call: NA; cdr3_nt: TGCGCCAGCAGCGCTGGTGGGGGGGGCAATCAGCCCCAGCATTTT; cdr3_aa: CASSAGGGGNQPQHF
j_call: TRBJ1-1; clone_size: many; v_call: TRBV7-3; d_call: NA; cdr3_nt: TGTGCCAGCAGCACCGGACAGCCGAACACTGAAGCTTTCTTT; cdr3_aa: CASSTGQPNTEAFF
j_call: TRBJ1-1; clone_size: NA; v_call: TRBV20-1; d_call: NA; cdr3_nt: TGCAGTGCTAGAGATGAGGCAGGTGTATCAGCTTTCTTT; cdr3_aa: CSARDEAGVSAFF
j_call: TRBJ1-2; clone_size: many; v_call: TRBV6-6; d_call: NA; cdr3_nt: TGTGCCAGCAGTTACTCCTCGTGGGGAGTACTTAACTATGGCTACACCTTC; cdr3_aa: CASSYSSWGVLNYGYTF
j_call: TRBJ2-7; clone_size: many; v_call: TRBV20-1; d_call: NA; cdr3_nt: TGCAGTGCTAACAGGGACGGCGACGAGCAGTACTTC; cdr3_aa: CSANRDGDEQYF
j_call: TRBJ2-3; clone_size: NA; v_call: TRBV5-1; d_call: TRBD1; cdr3_nt: TGCGCCAGCAGTAGGGACAGGTCGGGGGCAGATACGCAGTATTTT; cdr3_aa: CASSRDRSGADTQYF